This T cell receptor (beta chain) appears in the sequencing data of a study of PD-L1 blockade in urothelial cancer. Using immunoSEQ multiplex PCR, the repertoire was profiled, and TCRdb retains in-frame clones only, with some absent. The sample yields some 63,000 clones, about four fifths seen once. This clone was observed a handful of times. Time point here: pretreatment peripheral blood. CDR1 and CDR2 from the germline V gene are SGHAT and FQNNGV. The CDR3 runs 13 residues. With 1 base removed from V and 8 bases from J, the gap between germline ends came to 11 bases. The chain carries TRBV11-2 and TRBJ1-2; D is perhaps TRBD1 (5 bases). The sequence was obtained from a man aged 70-80 years with urothelial cancer. The source material was PBMCs, sampled around atezolizumab (anti-PD-L1) treatment. For the CDR3, the DNA is TGTGCCAGCAGCTTAGGGCGGGGGGTAGGCTACACCTTC. Its translation: CASSLGRGVGYTF.